This T cell receptor (beta chain) was identified during a study of T cell repertoires in cytomegalovirus infection. About the research overall: Shared public TCR beta signatures pointed to both CMV infection and a matching HLA type. Study conclusions and caveats: Carriage of CMV together with the relevant HLA was identifiable through cumulative public TCR beta family frequency.

CDR1 is ENHRY and CDR2 is SYGVKD in the germline V gene. The CDR3 is 15 amino acids. V was clipped by 9 bases and J by 0 bases, with 15 bases between them. Comments on this clonotype: Its specificity is unknown.

TCRdb re-derived calls from the reads in MiXCR, one entry per CDR3 protein. The sample has hundreds of thousands of distinct CDR3 sequences; under 40% are singletons. This clonotype was sampled from a human donor in good health (CMV status not recorded). Some clones in this sample may be carry-over from other donors' samples. This chain links TRBV10-3 with TRBJ2-1; TRBD2 is a possible D gene (6 bases). The sequencing input was PBMCs. The CDR3 loop reads CAIALAMSSYNEQFF. In DNA, the CDR3 is TGTGCCATAGCACTAGCTATGAGCTCCTACAATGAGCAGTTCTTC.